The following is a T cell receptor beta chain sequence with its context. Produced via immunoSEQ multiplex PCR; TCRdb's table is partial and in-frame only. Of 50,000 to 60,000 clones listed, roughly 87% are singletons. These data belong to a study of blood T cell repertoires in COVID-19. The CDR3 sequence is 14 residues long. After removal of 3 bases from V and 4 bases from J, the junction contained 5 bases not matched to a gene. CDR1 is ENHRY, CDR2 SYGVKD, per germline. The V gene is TRBV10-3, the J gene TRBJ1-2; TRBD1 agrees at 7 bases. Sequenced material: peripheral blood. This receptor was obtained from a man aged 35 to 55 with COVID-19, enrolled during active disease. CDR3 protein: CAISEMGQSYGYTF. CDR3 coding DNA: TGTGCCATCAGTGAAATGGGACAGAGCTATGGCTACACCTTC.